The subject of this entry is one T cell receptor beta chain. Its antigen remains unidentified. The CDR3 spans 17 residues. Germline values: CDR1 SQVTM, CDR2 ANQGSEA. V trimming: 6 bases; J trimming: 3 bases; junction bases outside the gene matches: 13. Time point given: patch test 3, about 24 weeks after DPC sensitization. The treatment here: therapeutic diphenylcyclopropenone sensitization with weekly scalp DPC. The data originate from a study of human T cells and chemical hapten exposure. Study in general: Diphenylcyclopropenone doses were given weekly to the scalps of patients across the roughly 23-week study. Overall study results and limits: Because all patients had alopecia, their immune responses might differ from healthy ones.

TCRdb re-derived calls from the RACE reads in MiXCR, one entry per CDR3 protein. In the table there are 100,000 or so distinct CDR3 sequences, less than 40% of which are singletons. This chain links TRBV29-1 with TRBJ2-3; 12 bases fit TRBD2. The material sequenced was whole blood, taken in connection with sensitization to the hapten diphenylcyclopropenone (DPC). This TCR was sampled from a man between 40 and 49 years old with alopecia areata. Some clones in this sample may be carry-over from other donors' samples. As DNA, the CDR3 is TGCAGCGTACGGGGGGCTAGCGGGAGGGAGAGGACAGATACGCAGTATTTT. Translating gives CSVRGASGRERTDTQYF.